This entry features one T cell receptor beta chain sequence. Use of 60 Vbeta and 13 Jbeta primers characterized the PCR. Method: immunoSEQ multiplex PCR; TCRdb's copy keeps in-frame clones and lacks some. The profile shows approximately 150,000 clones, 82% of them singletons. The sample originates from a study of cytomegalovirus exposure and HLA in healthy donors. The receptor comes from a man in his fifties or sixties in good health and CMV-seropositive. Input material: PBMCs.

CDR3 nucleotides: TGCAGCGTTGAAGATCCACCGGGAGGCACTCAAGTGGCCCAGTACTTC. This codes for CSVEDPPGGTQVAQYF. The rearrangement links TRBV29-1 to TRBJ2-5; 7 positions match TRBD2. The germline CDR1 and CDR2 sequences are SQVTM and ANQGSEA. Trimming took 0 bases from V and 9 from J; bases not matched to a gene: 16. This CDR3 spans 16 amino acids.